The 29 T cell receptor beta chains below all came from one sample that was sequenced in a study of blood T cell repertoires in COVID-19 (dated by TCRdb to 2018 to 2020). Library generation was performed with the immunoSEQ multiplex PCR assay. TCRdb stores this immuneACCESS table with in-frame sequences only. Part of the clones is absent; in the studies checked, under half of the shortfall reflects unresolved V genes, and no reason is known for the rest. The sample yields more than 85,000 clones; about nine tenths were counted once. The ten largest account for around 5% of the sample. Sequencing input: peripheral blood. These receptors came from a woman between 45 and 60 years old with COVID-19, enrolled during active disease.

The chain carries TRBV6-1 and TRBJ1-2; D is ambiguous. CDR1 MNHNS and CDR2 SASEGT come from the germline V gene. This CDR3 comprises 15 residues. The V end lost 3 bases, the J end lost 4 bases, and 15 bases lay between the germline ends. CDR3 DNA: TGTGCCAGCAGTGAGTCCAAGACGGGGAGCTATGGCTACACCTTC. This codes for CASSESKTGSYGYTF.

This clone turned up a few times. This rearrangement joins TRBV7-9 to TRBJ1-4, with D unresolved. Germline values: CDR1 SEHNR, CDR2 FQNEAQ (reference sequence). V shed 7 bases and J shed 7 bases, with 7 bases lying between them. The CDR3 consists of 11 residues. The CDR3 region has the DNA TGTGCCAGCACCTCGGGTGAAAAACTGTTTTTT. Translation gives CASTSGEKLFF.

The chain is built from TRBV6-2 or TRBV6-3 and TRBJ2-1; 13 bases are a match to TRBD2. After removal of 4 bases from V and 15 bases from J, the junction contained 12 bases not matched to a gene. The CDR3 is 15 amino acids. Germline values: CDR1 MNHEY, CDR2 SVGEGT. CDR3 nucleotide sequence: TGTGCCAGCAGTTCCTACACTAGCGGGGGGGTCCATTGGTTCTTC. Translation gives CASSSYTSGGVHWFF.

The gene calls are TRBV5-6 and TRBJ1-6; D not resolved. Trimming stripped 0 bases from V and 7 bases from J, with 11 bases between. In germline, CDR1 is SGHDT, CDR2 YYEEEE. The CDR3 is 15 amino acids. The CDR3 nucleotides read TGTGCCAGCAGCTTGGGCCTCACATCGAATTCACCCCTCCACTTT. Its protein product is CASSLGLTSNSPLHF.

In DNA form, the CDR3 reads TGTGCCAGCAGTTTCCTAACAGGGGACTATGGCTACACCTTC. It encodes CASSFLTGDYGYTF. The V gene is TRBV6-2 or TRBV6-3, the J gene TRBJ1-2; 7 bases are a match to TRBD1. The CDR3 covers 14 residues. After removal of 4 bases from V and 3 bases from J, the junction contained 5 bases not matched to a gene. Germline V gene data show CDR1 as MNHEY and CDR2 as SVGEGT.

The CDR3 spells CASSQIWDRDGGYTF. DNA for the CDR3: TGTGCCAGCAGCCAAATTTGGGACAGGGACGGCGGCTACACCTTC. J is TRBJ1-2 and V is TRBV14, with 9 bases matching TRBD1. The ends lost 2 bases at V and 8 bases at J; junction bases unmatched: 9. Germline V CDR1 and CDR2: SGHDN, FVKESK. The CDR3 loop spans 15 amino acids.

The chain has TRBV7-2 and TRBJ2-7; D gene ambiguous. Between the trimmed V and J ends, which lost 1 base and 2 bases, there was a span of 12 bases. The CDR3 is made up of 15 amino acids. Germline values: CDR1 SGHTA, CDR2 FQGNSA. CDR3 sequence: CASSLETALPYEQYF. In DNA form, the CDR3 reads TGTGCCAGCAGCTTAGAAACAGCCCTCCCCTACGAGCAGTACTTC.

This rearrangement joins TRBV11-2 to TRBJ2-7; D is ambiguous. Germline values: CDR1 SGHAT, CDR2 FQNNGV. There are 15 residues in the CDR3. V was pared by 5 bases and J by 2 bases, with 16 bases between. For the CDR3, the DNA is TGTGCCAGCAGCCCTCAGTATACCGAAACCTACGAGCAGTACTTC. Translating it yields CASSPQYTETYEQYF.

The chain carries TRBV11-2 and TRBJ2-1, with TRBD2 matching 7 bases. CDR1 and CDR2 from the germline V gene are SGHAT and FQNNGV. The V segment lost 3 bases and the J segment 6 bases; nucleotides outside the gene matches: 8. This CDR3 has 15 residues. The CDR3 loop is CASSFSAGETNEQFF. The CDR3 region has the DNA TGTGCCAGCAGCTTCTCGGCGGGGGAGACCAATGAGCAGTTCTTC. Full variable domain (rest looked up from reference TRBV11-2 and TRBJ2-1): EAGVAQSPRYKIIEKRQSVAFWCNPISGHATLYWYQQILGQGPKLLIQFQNNGVVDDSQLPKDRFSAERLKGVDSTLKIQPAKLEDSAVYLCASSFSAGETNEQFFGPGTRLTVL.

CDR3 sequence reads: CASSPRDWWGRETQYF. CDR3 nucleotide sequence: TGTGCCAGCAGCCCCCGTGATTGGTGGGGGCGAGAGACCCAGTACTTC. V usage is TRBV3-1 (or the pseudogene TRBV3-2) and J usage is TRBJ2-5, with TRBD1 as a possible D gene (6 bases). This CDR3 is 16 amino acids long. The ends were cut back, 4 bases at V and 4 bases at J, with 19 bases in the middle. From germline, CDR1 is LGHDT and CDR2 YNNKEL (reference sequence).

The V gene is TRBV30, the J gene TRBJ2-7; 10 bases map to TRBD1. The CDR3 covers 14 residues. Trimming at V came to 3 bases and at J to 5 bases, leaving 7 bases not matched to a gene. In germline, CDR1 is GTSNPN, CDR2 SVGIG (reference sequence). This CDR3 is CAWSLGTGVHEQYF. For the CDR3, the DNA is TGTGCCTGGAGCCTAGGGACAGGGGTCCACGAGCAGTACTTC.

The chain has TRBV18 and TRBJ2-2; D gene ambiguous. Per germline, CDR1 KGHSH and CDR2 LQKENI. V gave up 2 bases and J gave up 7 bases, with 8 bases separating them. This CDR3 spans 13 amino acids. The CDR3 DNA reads TGTGCCAGCTCACCAGCTAGAAGCGGGGAGCTGTTTTTT. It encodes CASSPARSGELFF.

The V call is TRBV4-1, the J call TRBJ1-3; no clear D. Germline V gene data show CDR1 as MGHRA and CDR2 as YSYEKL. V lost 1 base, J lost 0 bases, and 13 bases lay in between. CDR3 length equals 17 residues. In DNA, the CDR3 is TGCGCCAGCAGCCAAGTTCTGACCGGGAGCTCTGGAAACACCATATATTTT. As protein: CASSQVLTGSSGNTIYF.

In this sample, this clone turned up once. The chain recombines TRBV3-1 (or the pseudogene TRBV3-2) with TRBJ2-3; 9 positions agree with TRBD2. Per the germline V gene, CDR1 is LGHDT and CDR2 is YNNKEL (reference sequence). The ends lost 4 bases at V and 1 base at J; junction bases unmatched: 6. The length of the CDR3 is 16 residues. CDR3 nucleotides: TGTGCCAGCAGCCCTACTCCTAGCGGGGGCACAGATACGCAGTATTTT. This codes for CASSPTPSGGTDTQYF.

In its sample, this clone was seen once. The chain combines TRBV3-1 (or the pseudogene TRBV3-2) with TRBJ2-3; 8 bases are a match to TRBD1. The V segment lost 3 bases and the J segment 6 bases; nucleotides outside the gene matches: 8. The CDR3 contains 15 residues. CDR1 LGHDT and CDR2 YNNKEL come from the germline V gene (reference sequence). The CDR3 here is CASSHRGQAGDTQYF. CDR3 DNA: TGTGCCAGCAGCCACAGGGGGCAGGCAGGGGATACGCAGTATTTT.

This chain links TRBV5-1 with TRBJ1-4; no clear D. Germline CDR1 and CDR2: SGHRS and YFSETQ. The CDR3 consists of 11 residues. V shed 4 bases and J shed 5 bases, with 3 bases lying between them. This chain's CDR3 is CASSPNEKLFF. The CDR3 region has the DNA TGCGCCAGCAGCCCAAATGAAAAACTGTTTTTT.

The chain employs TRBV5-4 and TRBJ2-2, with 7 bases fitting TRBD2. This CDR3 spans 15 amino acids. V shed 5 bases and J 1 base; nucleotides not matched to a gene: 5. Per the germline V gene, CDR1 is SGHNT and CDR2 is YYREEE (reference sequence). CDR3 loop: CASSRREGNTGELFF. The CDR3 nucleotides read TGTGCCAGCAGTCGCAGGGAGGGGAACACCGGGGAGCTGTTTTTT.

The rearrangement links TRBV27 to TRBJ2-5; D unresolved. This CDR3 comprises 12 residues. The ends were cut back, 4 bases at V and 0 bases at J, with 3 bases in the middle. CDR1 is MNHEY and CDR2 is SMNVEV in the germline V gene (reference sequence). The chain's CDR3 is CASSSYQETQYF. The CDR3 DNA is TGTGCCAGCAGTTCGTACCAAGAGACCCAGTACTTC.

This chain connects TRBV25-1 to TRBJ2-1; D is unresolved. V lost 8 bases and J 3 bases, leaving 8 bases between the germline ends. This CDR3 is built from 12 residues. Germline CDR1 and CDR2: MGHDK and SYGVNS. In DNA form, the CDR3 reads TGTGCCAGCGGAGACTTCTACAATGAGCAGTTCTTC. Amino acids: CASGDFYNEQFF.

The CDR3 here is CAWSPQGVNTEAFF. The CDR3 DNA is TGTGCCTGGAGCCCCCAGGGGGTGAACACTGAAGCTTTCTTT. The V call is TRBV30, the J call TRBJ1-1; 7 nucleotides agree with TRBD1. Germline assignment: CDR1 GTSNPN and CDR2 SVGIG (reference sequence). The ends lost 3 bases at V and 0 bases at J; junction bases unmatched: 4. This CDR3 is 14 amino acids long. Variable domain in full (rest from reference TRBV30 and TRBJ1-1): SQTIHQWPATLVQPVGSPLSLECTVEGTSNPNLYWYRQAAGRGLQLLFYSVGIGQISSEVPQNLSASRPQDRQFILSSKKLLLSDSGFYLCAWSPQGVNTEAFFGQGTRLTVV.

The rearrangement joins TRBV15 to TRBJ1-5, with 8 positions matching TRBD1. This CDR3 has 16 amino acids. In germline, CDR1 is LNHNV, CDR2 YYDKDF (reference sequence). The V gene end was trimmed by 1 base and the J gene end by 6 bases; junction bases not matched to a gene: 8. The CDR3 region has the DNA TGTGCCACCAGCAGAGGGGGACAGGTTGTCGGTCAGCCCCAGCATTTT. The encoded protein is CATSRGGQVVGQPQHF.

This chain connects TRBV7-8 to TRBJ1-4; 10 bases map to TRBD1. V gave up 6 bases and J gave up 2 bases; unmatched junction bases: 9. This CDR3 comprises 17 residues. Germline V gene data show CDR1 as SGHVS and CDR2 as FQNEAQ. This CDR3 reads CASRPRQGASTNEKLFF. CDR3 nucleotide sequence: TGTGCCAGCAGGCCACGACAGGGGGCATCGACTAATGAAAAACTGTTTTTT.

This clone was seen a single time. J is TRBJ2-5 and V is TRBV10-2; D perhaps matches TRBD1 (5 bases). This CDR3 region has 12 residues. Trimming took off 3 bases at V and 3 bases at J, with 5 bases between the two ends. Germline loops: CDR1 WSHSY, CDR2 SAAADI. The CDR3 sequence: CASSDREETQYF. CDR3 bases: TGCGCCAGCAGTGACAGGGAAGAGACCCAGTACTTC.

The CDR3 protein is CASSFRLENEQFF. CDR3 nucleotides: TGTGCCAGCAGCTTCCGACTGGAGAATGAGCAGTTCTTC. The chain links TRBV9 to TRBJ2-1; the D is unclear. The V end was cut by 4 bases, the J end by 7 bases, with 12 bases between. The germline V gene has CDR1 SGDLS and CDR2 YYNGEE. This CDR3 contains 13 residues.

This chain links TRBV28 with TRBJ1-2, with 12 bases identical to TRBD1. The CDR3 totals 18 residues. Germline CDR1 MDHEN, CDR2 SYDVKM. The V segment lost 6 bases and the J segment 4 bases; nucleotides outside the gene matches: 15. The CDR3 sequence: CASRPTPGQGALFYGYTF. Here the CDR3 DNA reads TGTGCCAGCAGACCTACGCCGGGACAGGGGGCGCTTTTCTATGGCTACACCTTC.

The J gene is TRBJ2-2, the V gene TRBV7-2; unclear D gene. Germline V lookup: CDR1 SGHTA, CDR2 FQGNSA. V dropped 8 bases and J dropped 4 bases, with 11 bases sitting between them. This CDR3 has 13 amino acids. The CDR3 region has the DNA TGTGCCAGCCGCTCGATGAGCACCGGGGAGCTGTTTTTT. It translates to CASRSMSTGELFF.

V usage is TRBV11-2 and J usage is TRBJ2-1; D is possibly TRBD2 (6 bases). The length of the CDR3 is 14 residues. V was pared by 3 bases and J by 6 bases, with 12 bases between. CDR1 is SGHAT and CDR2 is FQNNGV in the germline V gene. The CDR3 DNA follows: TGTGCCAGCAGCTTGGCGGGACTTTCCAATGAGCAGTTCTTC. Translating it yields CASSLAGLSNEQFF.

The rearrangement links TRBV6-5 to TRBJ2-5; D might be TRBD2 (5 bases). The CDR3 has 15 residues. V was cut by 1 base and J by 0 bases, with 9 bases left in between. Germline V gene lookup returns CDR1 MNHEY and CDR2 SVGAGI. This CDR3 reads CASSYYPGDQETQYF. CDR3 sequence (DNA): TGTGCCAGCAGTTACTACCCCGGGGACCAAGAGACCCAGTACTTC.

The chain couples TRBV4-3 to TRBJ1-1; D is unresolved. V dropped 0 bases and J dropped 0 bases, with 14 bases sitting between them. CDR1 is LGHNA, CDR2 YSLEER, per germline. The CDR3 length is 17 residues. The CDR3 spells CASSQDPSGKMNTEAFF. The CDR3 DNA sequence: TGCGCCAGCAGCCAAGATCCTTCAGGCAAGATGAACACTGAAGCTTTCTTT.